This T cell receptor beta chain came from a study of T cell responses to AZD1222 COVID-19 vaccine. Overall study results and limits: Dominant at 160-218 and 743-854, vaccine-associated CD4 TCRs also spanned spike. Spike-specific TCR depth and breadth grew after two AZD1222 doses. Repertoires in all cases were sampled only once the peak T cell response had passed. Clonal diversity may have been underestimated in mostly white British donors.

V lost 7 bases, J lost 2 bases, and 15 bases lay in between. CDR3 length: 14 residues. Per the germline V gene, CDR1 is MDHEN and CDR2 is SYDVKM. Profiled with immunoSEQ multiplex PCR; TCRdb holds only in-frame clones, not every one. The repertoire holds roughly 120,000 clones, about 87% seen once, with under 4.5% in the top ten. This clone was picked up one time. What it binds is unknown. The chain has TRBV28 and TRBJ2-7, with D unclear. The sequence was obtained from an adult in good health. The source was peripheral blood, collected on day 0 of AZD1222 vaccination. In DNA form, the CDR3 reads TGTGCCAGCACCGCCCCCGGCTCAGCCTACGAGCAGTACTTC. Amino acids: CASTAPGSAYEQYF.